This entry features one T cell receptor beta chain sequence. These data originate in a study of blood T cell repertoires in COVID-19. CDR1 and CDR2 (germline): SGHRS, YFSETQ. The CDR3 loop spans 16 amino acids. Trimming removed 3 bases from V and 4 bases from J; junction bases left unmatched: 11. Libraries were prepared by immunoSEQ multiplex PCR; TCRdb keeps only in-frame clonotypes and omits some of them. The sample has over 120,000 clones; around 83% are singletons. Source material: peripheral blood. This chain joins TRBV5-1 and TRBJ1-2; 8 bases align to TRBD1. The sequence came from a woman older than 75 with acute or convalescent COVID-19. CDR3 coding DNA: TGCGCCAGCAGCTCGAACACTGTGGACAGGGCCTATGGCTACACCTTC. Translating gives CASSSNTVDRAYGYTF.